These 3 T cell receptor beta chains were sequenced from one sample in a study of T cells in Graves' hyperthyroidism and ophthalmopathy. RNA transcripts served as the template for amplifying TCR beta CDR3 regions. During a first-round RT-PCR of the TCR CDR3, the HTBI primer set was used. One entry per CDR3 protein, called by TCRdb with MiXCR from the multiplex PCR reads. Of under 350,000 distinct CDR3 sequences listed, about 21% are singletons. The sequenced sample was blood. These receptors came from a woman aged 45 to 65 with Graves' hyperthyroidism.

This clonotype was recorded at least ten times. The genes are TRBV28 and TRBJ2-1, with 13 bases matching TRBD2. After removal of 5 bases from V and 4 bases from J, the junction contained 8 bases not matched to a gene. CDR1 is MDHEN, CDR2 SYDVKM, per germline. The CDR3 sequence is 17 residues long. The chain's CDR3 is CASSLHQGLAGYNEQFF. The CDR3 region has the DNA TGTGCCAGCAGTCTCCATCAGGGACTAGCGGGGTACAATGAGCAGTTCTTC.

This clonotype turned up a few times. The chain links TRBV9 to TRBJ2-5; D possibly corresponds to TRBD2 (5 bases). V was clipped by 1 base and J by 2 bases, with 9 bases between them. The CDR3 is 14 amino acids. Germline V CDR1 and CDR2: SGDLS, YYNGEE. For the CDR3, the DNA is TGTGCCAGCAGCGTACAAACGGGGCAAGAGACCCAGTACTTC. This encodes CASSVQTGQETQYF.

This clonotype was detected many times. The chain couples TRBV20-1 to TRBJ1-1; no clear D. With 3 bases removed from V and 5 bases from J, the gap between germline ends came to 10 bases. CDR3 size: 12 residues. In germline, CDR1 is DFQATT, CDR2 SNEGSKA (reference sequence). The CDR3 reads CSASDGRTEAFF. CDR3 nucleotides: TGCAGTGCTAGTGATGGGAGGACTGAAGCTTTCTTT.